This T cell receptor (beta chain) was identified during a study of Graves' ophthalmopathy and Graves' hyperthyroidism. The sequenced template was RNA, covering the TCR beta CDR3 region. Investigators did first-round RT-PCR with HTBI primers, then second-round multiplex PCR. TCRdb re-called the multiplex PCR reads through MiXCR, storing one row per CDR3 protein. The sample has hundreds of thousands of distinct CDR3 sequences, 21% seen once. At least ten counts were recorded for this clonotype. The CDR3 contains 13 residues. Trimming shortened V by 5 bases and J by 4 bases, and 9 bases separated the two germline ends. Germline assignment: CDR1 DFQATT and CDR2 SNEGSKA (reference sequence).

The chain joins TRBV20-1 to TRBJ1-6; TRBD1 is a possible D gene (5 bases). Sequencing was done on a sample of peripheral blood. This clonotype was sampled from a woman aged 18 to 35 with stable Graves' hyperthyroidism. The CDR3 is CSAPDRYNSPLHF. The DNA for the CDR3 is TGCAGTGCTCCTGACAGATATAATTCACCCCTCCACTTT.